The 16 T cell receptor beta chains listed next were all sequenced from one sample in a study of T cells after yellow fever vaccination. A single record per CDR3 protein comes from TCRdb applying MiXCR to the 5' RACE reads. The repertoire holds more than 90,000 distinct CDR3 sequences, 6.5% to 9% seen once, with 2.5% to 3.5% in the top ten. The sequencing here drew on CD4+ T cells sorted from PBMCs, taken approximately 47 days after the first yellow fever vaccination. Every receptor here comes from a man between 18 and 29 years old who received the YFV17D yellow fever vaccine.

There are many counts of this clonotype. The gene calls are TRBV15 and TRBJ2-3; D is uncertain. The CDR3 is 12 residues long. V was pared by 0 bases and J by 2 bases, with 0 bases between. The germline V gene has CDR1 LNHNV and CDR2 YYDKDF (reference sequence). As DNA, the CDR3 is TGTGCCACCAGCAGAGACACAGATACGCAGTATTTT. Its translation is CATSRDTDTQYF.

There are many counts of this clonotype. This chain joins TRBV20-1 and TRBJ2-3, with D unclear. The CDR3 is 12 amino acids. CDR1 DFQATT and CDR2 SNEGSKA come from the germline V gene (reference sequence). V was shortened by 5 bases and J by 2 bases, with 8 bases between the two germline ends. CDR3 nucleotides: TGCAGTGCTTACCAGCCCACAGATACGCAGTATTTT. Residues: CSAYQPTDTQYF.

This clonotype has at least ten counts. CDR3 nucleotide sequence: TGTGCCAGCAGCCTCACACAGGGGGCAAAGGATGAGCAGTTCTTC. It specifies CASSLTQGAKDEQFF. The chain joins TRBV7-3 to TRBJ2-1; 9 bases agree with TRBD1. V lost 5 bases, J lost 8 bases, and 10 bases stayed unmatched. Germline V gene sequence: CDR1 SGHTA, CDR2 FQGTGA. The CDR3 totals 15 residues. Supplemented by reference TRBV7-3 and TRBJ2-1, the full variable domain reads GAGVSQTPSNKVTEKGKYVELRCDPISGHTALYWYRQSLGQGPEFLIYFQGTGAADDSGLPNDRFFAVRPEGSVSTLKIQRTERGDSAVYLCASSLTQGAKDEQFFGPGTRLTVL.

This clonotype was seen ten or more times. V usage is TRBV7-2 and J usage is TRBJ1-5; no firm D call. Germline lookup yields CDR1 SGHTA and CDR2 FQGNSA. This CDR3 spans 14 amino acids. The germline V and J ends were trimmed by 2 bases and 2 bases, with 7 bases remaining between them. The CDR3 loop is CASSLSAGNQPQHF. CDR3 nucleotides: TGTGCCAGCAGCTTAAGTGCGGGCAATCAGCCCCAGCATTTT.

The CDR3 nucleotides are TGTGCCAGCAGTGGAGGACAGGACTATGGCTACACCTTC. It encodes CASSGGQDYGYTF. The rearrangement joins TRBV2 to TRBJ1-2, with TRBD1 matching 7 bases. The CDR3 runs 13 residues. Germline CDR1 reads SNHLY; CDR2 reads FYNNEI. J was trimmed by 3 bases and V by 4 bases; bases with no gene match: 2.

This clonotype was counted many times. The chain uses TRBV4-3 and TRBJ2-5; D gene ambiguous. CDR1 is LGHNA, CDR2 YSLEER, per germline. CDR3 length equals 13 residues. Trimming removed 1 base at V and 0 bases at J, with 3 bases between. CDR3 coding DNA: TGCGCCAGCAGCCAAGTACACCAAGAGACCCAGTACTTC. Protein product: CASSQVHQETQYF.

This clonotype was recorded a few times. V usage is TRBV10-2 and J usage is TRBJ2-7; 13 bases agree with TRBD2. The CDR3 is 14 amino acids. Germline V lookup: CDR1 WSHSY, CDR2 SAAADI. J was trimmed by 7 bases and V by 8 bases; bases with no gene match: 8. CDR3 DNA sequence: TGCGCCAGCCTCCCGGGACTAGCGGGGAGGGAGCAGTACTTC. It encodes CASLPGLAGREQYF.

This clonotype was seen many times. V usage is TRBV7-3 and J usage is TRBJ2-2, with 9 bases lining up with TRBD2. The CDR3 is made up of 19 amino acids. Germline values: CDR1 SGHTA, CDR2 FQGTGA. V lost 5 bases to trimming and J lost 0 bases; unmatched junction nucleotides: 13. CDR3 nucleotide sequence: TGTGCCAGCAGCCCCTCCCCGGGACTAGCAACCGCGAACACCGGGGAGCTGTTTTTT. Amino acids: CASSPSPGLATANTGELFF.

This clonotype was counted at least ten times. The rearrangement links TRBV5-4 to TRBJ1-1; D remains unclear. In germline, CDR1 is SGHNT, CDR2 YYREEE (reference sequence). The V end lost 4 bases, the J end lost 3 bases, and 10 bases lay between the germline ends. The CDR3 covers 13 residues. This CDR3 reads CASSPTADTEAFF. The DNA of the CDR3 is TGTGCCAGCAGCCCGACGGCCGACACTGAAGCTTTCTTT.

This clonotype occurred many times. The rearrangement uses TRBV6-5 and TRBJ1-4; D is perhaps TRBD1 (6 bases). This CDR3 has 15 residues. Trimming removed 6 bases at V and 6 bases at J, with 17 bases between. CDR1 is MNHEY, CDR2 SVGAGI, per germline. Written as DNA, the CDR3 is TGTGCCAGCAGGGGTAACAGGGCCGAGTATGAAAAACTGTTTTTT. As protein: CASRGNRAEYEKLFF.

Many counts were recorded for this clonotype. The J gene is TRBJ1-1, the V gene TRBV20-1; D is unclear. CDR3 length: 15 amino acids. Germline CDR1 is DFQATT and CDR2 is SNEGSKA (reference sequence). V was pared by 0 bases and J by 1 base, with 12 bases between. The CDR3 loop is CSARDRRTPNTEAFF. The CDR3 region has the DNA TGCAGTGCTAGAGATCGTAGGACGCCGAACACTGAAGCTTTCTTT.

This clonotype was counted ten times or more. The chain links TRBV6-1 to TRBJ1-5; D is unclear. This CDR3 is built from 16 residues. CDR1 is MNHNS, CDR2 SASEGT, per germline. V was clipped by 1 base and J by 2 bases, with 12 bases between them. The CDR3 sequence: CASSEGTVGGNQPQHF. The CDR3, as DNA: TGTGCCAGCAGTGAAGGGACGGTGGGCGGCAATCAGCCCCAGCATTTT.

This clonotype was seen at least ten times. The chain carries TRBV30 and TRBJ2-2, with TRBD2 identical over 9 bases. With V trimmed by 5 bases and J by 4 bases, 5 bases remained unmatched. CDR1 and CDR2 from the germline V gene are GTSNPN and SVGIG (reference sequence). CDR3 length: 14 residues. For the CDR3, the DNA is TGTGCCTGGGGCGTTAGCGGGGGCACCGGGGAGCTGTTTTTT. Protein sequence: CAWGVSGGTGELFF.

V is TRBV30 and J is TRBJ2-4; 8 bases are a match to TRBD2. V was pared by 2 bases and J by 7 bases, with 4 bases of the junction left unmatched. The germline V gene encodes CDR1 GTSNPN and CDR2 SVGIG (reference sequence). The CDR3 extends over 13 amino acids. The CDR3 DNA is TGTGCCTGGAGTCGGGGGGGGCTCAACATTCAGTACTTC. This translates into CAWSRGGLNIQYF.

This clonotype was counted between two and nine times. The chain employs TRBV4-3 and TRBJ1-2; tentative D call: TRBD1 (5 bases). CDR3 length: 19 amino acids. The germline V and J ends were trimmed by 0 bases and 4 bases, with 24 bases remaining between them. Per germline, CDR1 LGHNA and CDR2 YSLEER. The CDR3 DNA follows: TGCGCCAGCAGCCAAGACACCGGGGCCGGGGTCATTTTGGGCTATGGCTACACCTTC. Its translation: CASSQDTGAGVILGYGYTF.

In its sample, this clonotype was seen many times. The chain recombines TRBV5-1 with TRBJ2-1, with 8 nucleotides matching TRBD1. Germline trimming cut 2 bases from V and 7 bases from J; bases unmatched to any gene: 14. The CDR3 covers 17 residues. The germline V gene has CDR1 SGHRS and CDR2 YFSETQ. The CDR3 DNA follows: TGCGCCAGCAGCTTCGGCAGGGGGCCTATATTTAGAAATGAGCAGTTCTTC. This encodes CASSFGRGPIFRNEQFF.